One sample yielded the 3 T cell receptor beta chains listed below, sequenced in a study of cytomegalovirus exposure and HLA in healthy donors (dated by TCRdb to about 2017). To prepare the library, the immunoSEQ multiplex PCR assay was applied. The multiplex PCR relied on a mix of 60 forward primers for TCR Vbeta segments and 13 reverse primers for TCR Jbeta segments. TCRdb took this table from immuneACCESS and kept in-frame rearrangements with V and J called. Such tables lack part of the clones; where checked against another copy, unresolved V genes explain under half of the gap, and the rest is unexplained. This sample is represented by around 230,000 clones; 85% of them were singletons. The ten largest clonotypes hold roughly 0.22% of the sample. Source material: PBMCs. Every receptor here comes from a girl aged 2 to 10 in good health and CMV-seronegative.

In this sample, this clone turned up a few times. The rearrangement uses TRBV7-9 and TRBJ2-1; 7 bases map to TRBD2. The CDR3 has 15 amino acids. Unmatched junction bases numbered 4, after V lost 1 base and J lost 4 bases. Germline V CDR1 and CDR2: SEHNR, FQNEAQ (reference sequence). The CDR3 nucleotides read TGTGCCAGCAGCTTAGGGACTAGTCTTTACAATGAGCAGTTCTTC. Its translation: CASSLGTSLYNEQFF.

The sample holds one count of this clone. The chain links TRBV7-6 to TRBJ2-7; 8 bases match TRBD1. Looked up from germline, CDR1 is SGHVS and CDR2 is FNYEAQ. This CDR3 contains 16 residues. V lost 5 bases, J lost 4 bases, and 13 bases stayed unmatched. The CDR3 loop is CASSRLPPQGAYEQYF. Written as DNA, the CDR3 is TGTGCCAGCAGCCGATTACCCCCTCAGGGGGCGTACGAGCAGTACTTC.

The rearrangement joins TRBV10-2 to TRBJ2-3; 11 nucleotides match TRBD2. CDR1 and CDR2 from the germline V gene are WSHSY and SAAADI. Germline trimming cut 0 bases from V and 2 bases from J; bases unmatched to any gene: 1. CDR3 size: 16 residues. Here the CDR3 DNA reads TGCGCCAGCAGTGAGTCGGGACTAGCGGTCACAGATACGCAGTATTTT. The encoded protein is CASSESGLAVTDTQYF.